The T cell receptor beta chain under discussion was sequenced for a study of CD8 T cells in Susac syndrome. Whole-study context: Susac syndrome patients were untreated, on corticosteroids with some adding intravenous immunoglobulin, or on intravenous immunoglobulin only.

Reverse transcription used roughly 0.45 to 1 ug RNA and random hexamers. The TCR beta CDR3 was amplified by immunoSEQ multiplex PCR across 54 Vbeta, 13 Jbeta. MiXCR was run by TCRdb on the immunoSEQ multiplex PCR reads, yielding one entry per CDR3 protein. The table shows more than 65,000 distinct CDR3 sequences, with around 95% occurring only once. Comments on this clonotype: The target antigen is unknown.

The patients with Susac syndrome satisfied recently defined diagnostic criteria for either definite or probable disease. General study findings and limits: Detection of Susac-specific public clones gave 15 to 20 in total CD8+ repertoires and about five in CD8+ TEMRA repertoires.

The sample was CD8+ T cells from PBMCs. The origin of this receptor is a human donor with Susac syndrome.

CDR3 residues: CSARARLPYNEQFF. The CDR3 DNA sequence: TGCAGTGCTAGAGCCCGGTTACCCTACAATGAGCAGTTCTTC. This rearrangement joins TRBV20-1 to TRBJ2-1; D remains ambiguous. Germline CDR1 DFQATT, CDR2 SNEGSKA (reference sequence). This CDR3 spans 14 amino acids. V lost 1 base and J 2 bases, leaving 9 bases between the germline ends.